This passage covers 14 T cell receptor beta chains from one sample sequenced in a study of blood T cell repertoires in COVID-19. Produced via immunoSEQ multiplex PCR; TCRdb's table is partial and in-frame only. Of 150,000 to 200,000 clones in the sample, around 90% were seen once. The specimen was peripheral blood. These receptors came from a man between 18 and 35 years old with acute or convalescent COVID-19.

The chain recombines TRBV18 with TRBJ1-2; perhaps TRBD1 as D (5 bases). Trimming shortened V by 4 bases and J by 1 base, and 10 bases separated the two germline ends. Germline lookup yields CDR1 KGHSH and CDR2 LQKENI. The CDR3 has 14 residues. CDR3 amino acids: CASSLEQVNYGYTF. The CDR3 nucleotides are TGTGCCAGCTCACTGGAACAGGTTAACTATGGCTACACCTTC. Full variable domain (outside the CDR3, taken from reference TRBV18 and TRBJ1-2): NAGVMQNPRHLVRRRGQEARLRCSPMKGHSHVYWYRQLPEEGLKFMVYLQKENIIDESGMPKERFSAEFPKEGPSILRIQQVVRGDSAAYFCASSLEQVNYGYTFGSGTRLTVV.

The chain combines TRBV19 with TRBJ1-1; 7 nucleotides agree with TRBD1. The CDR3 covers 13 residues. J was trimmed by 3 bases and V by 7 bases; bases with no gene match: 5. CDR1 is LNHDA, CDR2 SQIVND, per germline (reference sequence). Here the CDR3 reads CASTGQADTEAFF. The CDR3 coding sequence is TGTGCCAGTACTGGACAGGCGGACACTGAAGCTTTCTTT.

The CDR3 spells CASTSGRTEAFF. In nucleotides, the CDR3 is TGTGCCAGTACCTCGGGGAGAACTGAAGCTTTCTTT. The rearrangement links TRBV12-3 or TRBV12-4 to TRBJ1-1; D is ambiguous. V lost 9 bases and J lost 5, with 13 bases in between. The CDR3 loop spans 12 amino acids.

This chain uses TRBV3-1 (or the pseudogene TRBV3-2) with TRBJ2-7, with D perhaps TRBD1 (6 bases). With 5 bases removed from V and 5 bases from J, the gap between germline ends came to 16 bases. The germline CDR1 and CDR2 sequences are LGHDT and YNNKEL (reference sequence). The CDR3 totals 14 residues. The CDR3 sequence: CASSGETGSHEQYF. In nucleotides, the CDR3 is TGTGCCAGCAGCGGGGAAACAGGGAGCCACGAGCAGTACTTC.

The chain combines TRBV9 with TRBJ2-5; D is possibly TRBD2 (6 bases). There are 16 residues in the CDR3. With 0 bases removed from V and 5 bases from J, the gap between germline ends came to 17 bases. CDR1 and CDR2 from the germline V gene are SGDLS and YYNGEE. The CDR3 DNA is TGTGCCAGCAGCGTAGGCCCTAAGGACTATCGGGAGACCCAGTACTTC. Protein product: CASSVGPKDYRETQYF.

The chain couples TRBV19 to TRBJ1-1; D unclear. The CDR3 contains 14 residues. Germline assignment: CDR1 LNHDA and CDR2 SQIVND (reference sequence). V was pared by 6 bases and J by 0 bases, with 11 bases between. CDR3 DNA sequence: TGTGCCAGTAGGCCTATTGGAGTGAACACTGAAGCTTTCTTT. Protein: CASRPIGVNTEAFF. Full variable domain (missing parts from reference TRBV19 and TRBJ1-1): DGGITQSPKYLFRKEGQNVTLSCEQNLNHDAMYWYRQDPGQGLRLIYYSQIVNDFQKGDIAEGYSVSREKKESFPLTVTSAQKNPTAFYLCASRPIGVNTEAFFGQGTRLTVV.

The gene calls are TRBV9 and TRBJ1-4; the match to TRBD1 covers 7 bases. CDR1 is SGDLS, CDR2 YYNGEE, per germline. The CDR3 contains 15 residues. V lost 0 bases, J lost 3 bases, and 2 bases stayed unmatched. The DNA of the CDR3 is TGTGCCAGCAGCGTAGAGGGGGCGTCTAATGAAAAACTGTTTTTT. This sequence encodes CASSVEGASNEKLFF. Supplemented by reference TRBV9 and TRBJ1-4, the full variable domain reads DSGVTQTPKHLITATGQRVTLRCSPRSGDLSVYWYQQSLDQGLQFLIQYYNGEERAKGNILERFSAQQFPDLHSELNLSSLELGDSALYFCASSVEGASNEKLFFGSGTQLSVL.

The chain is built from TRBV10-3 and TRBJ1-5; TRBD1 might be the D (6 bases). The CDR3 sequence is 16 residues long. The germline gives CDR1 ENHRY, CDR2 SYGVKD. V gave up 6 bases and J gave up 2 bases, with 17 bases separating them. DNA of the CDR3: TGTGCCATCAGCGCGGAAGGGGGTGGGGGCAATCAGCCCCAGCATTTT. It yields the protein CAISAEGGGGNQPQHF.

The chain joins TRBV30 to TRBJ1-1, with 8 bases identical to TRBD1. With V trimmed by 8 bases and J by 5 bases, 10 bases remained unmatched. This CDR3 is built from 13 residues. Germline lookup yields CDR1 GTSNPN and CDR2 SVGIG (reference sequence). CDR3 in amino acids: CARSQGAGTEAFF. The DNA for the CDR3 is TGTGCCCGTTCCCAGGGGGCAGGAACTGAAGCTTTCTTT.

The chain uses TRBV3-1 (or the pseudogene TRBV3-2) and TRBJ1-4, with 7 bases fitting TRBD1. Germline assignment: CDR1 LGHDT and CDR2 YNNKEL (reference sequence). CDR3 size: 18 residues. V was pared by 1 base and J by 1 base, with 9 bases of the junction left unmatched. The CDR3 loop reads CASSQVGARQGTNEKLFF. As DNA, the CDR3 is TGTGCCAGCAGCCAAGTAGGAGCCCGACAGGGAACTAATGAAAAACTGTTTTTT.

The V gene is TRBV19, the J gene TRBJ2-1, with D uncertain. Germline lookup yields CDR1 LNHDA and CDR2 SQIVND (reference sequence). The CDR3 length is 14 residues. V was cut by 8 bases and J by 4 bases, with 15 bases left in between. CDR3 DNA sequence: TGTGCCAGTCGACTCGACCCGGCTTACAATGAGCAGTTCTTC. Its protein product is CASRLDPAYNEQFF.

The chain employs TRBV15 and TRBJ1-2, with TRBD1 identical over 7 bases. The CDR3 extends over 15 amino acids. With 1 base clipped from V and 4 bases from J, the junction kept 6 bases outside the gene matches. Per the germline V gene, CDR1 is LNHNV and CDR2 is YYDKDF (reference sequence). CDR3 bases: TGTGCCACCAGCAGAGCTCCGACAGGGAGCTATGGCTACACCTTC. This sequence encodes CATSRAPTGSYGYTF. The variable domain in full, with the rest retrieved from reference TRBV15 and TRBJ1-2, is DAMVIQNPRYQVTQFGKPVTLSCSQTLNHNVMYWYQQKSSQAPKLLFHYYDKDFNNEADTPDNFQSRRPNTSFCFLDIRSPGLGDTAMYLCATSRAPTGSYGYTFGSGTRLTVV.

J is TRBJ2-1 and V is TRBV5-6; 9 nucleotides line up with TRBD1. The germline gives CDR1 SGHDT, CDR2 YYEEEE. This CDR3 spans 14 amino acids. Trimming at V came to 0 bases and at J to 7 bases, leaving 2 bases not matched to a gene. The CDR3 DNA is TGTGCCAGCAGCTTGGGGACAGGGGTGAATGAGCAGTTCTTC. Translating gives CASSLGTGVNEQFF.

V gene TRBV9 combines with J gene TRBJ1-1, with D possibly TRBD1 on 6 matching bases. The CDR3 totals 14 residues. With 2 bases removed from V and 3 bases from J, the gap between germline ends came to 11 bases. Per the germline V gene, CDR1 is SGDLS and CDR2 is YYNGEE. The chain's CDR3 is CASSVLQGDTEAFF. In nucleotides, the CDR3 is TGTGCCAGCAGCGTTCTACAGGGCGACACTGAAGCTTTCTTT.